A selection of T cell receptor beta chains follows, all from one sample in a study of cytomegalovirus exposure and HLA in healthy donors. Data came from immunoSEQ multiplex PCR; TCRdb stores just in-frame clones and leaves some out. The sample records 70,000 to 90,000 clones, more than 70% being singletons. The sample taken for sequencing was PBMCs. These receptors were obtained from a man in his sixties in good health and CMV-seronegative. Each CDR3 is given with its conserved first and last residue. Each record gives: D gene, V gene, clone size, J gene, CDR3 DNA, CDR3 protein. D genes are given only for firm matches. Expanded clones are given a class, and other clones once, few, many or no size at all.

-	TRBV2	-	TRBJ1-1	TGTGCCAGCAGTGCGTTCAGGGAAAGCACTGAAGCTTTCTTT	CASSAFRESTEAFF
TRBD1	TRBV2	-	TRBJ1-1	TGTGCCAGCAGAGAAGACAGGGACACTGAAGCTTTCTTT	CASREDRDTEAFF
TRBD2	TRBV7-3	few	TRBJ2-3	TGTGCCAGCAGCCCTCCCAGAGCCCTAGCGGGGGGAACAGATACGCAGTATTTT	CASSPPRALAGGTDTQYF
TRBD1	TRBV5-4	-	TRBJ2-7	TGTGCCAGCAGAGAAGGGACAGGGCCATACGAGCAGTACTTC	CASREGTGPYEQYF
TRBD2	TRBV5-6	few	TRBJ2-1	TGTGCCAGCAGGCTATGGGGGGGTGAGCAGTTCTTC	CASRLWGGEQFF
-	TRBV2	-	TRBJ2-7	TGTGCCAGCAGTGAACAGGAGACAGGAACCTACGAGCAGTACTTC	CASSEQETGTYEQYF
-	TRBV10-3	-	TRBJ1-4	TGTGCCACCGCGGGTGGGGATGAAAAACTGTTTTTT	CATAGGDEKLFF
-	TRBV29-1	-	TRBJ1-2	TGCAGCGTTCGGGGTCTGGGGGGCTACACCTTC	CSVRGLGGYTF
-	TRBV13	-	TRBJ2-7	TGTGCCAGCAGCTCGACACGTTACGAGCAGTACTTC	CASSSTRYEQYF
TRBD2	TRBV12-5	-	TRBJ2-7	TGTGCTAGTGGTACGGGGGGCTACGAGCAGTACTTC	CASGTGGYEQYF
TRBD1	TRBV6-1	-	TRBJ2-7	TGTGCCAGCAGGGACAGGGGGCCCTACGAGCAGTACTTC	CASRDRGPYEQYF